The entry below gives a single TCR beta chain sequence along with its context. From about 400 ng of RNA, a library with molecular barcoded alpha/delta and beta/gamma adaptors was made. MiXCR, run by TCRdb on the reads, gives a single entry per CDR3 protein. Here the sample spans around 23,000 distinct CDR3 sequences, about 20% being singletons. The V and J ends lost 5 bases and 1 base respectively, with 17 bases between them. The CDR3 is 16 residues long. CDR1 is SGHTA, CDR2 FQGTGA, per germline. The data derive from a study of read filtering for tumor transcriptome and immune sequencing. The TCR comes from a donor older than 35 with multiple myeloma. The chain links TRBV7-3 to TRBJ2-5; the D is unclear. Sequencing input: a population of CD138-negative cells sorted from bone marrow. CDR3 region: CASSTTGTAIQETQYF. The CDR3 DNA reads TGTGCCAGCAGCACCACGGGTACAGCAATCCAAGAGACCCAGTACTTC.